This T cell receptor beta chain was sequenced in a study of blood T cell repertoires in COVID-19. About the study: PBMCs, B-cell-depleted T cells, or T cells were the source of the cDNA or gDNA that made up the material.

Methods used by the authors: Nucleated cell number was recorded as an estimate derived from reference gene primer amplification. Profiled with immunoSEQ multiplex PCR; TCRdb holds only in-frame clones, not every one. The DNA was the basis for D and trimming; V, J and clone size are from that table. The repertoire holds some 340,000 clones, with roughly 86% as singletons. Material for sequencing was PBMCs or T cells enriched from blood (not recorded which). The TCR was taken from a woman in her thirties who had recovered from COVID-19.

The CDR3 spells CASGLVLVYVVVKDSGANVLTF. The CDR3 bases are TGTGCTAGTGGTTTGGTGCTAGTGTATGTGGTAGTAAAGGACTCTGGGGCCAACGTCCTGACTTTC. This chain uses TRBV12-5 with TRBJ2-6; no reliable D call. The V end lost 0 bases, the J end lost 0 bases, and 24 bases lay between the germline ends. CDR3 length: 22 residues. Germline V CDR1 and CDR2: LGHNT, FRNRAP. Supplemented by reference TRBV12-5 and TRBJ2-6, the full variable domain reads DARVTQTPRHKVTEMGQEVTMRCQPILGHNTVFWYRQTMMQGLELLAYFRNRAPLDDSGMPKDRFSAEMPDATLATLKIQPSEPRDSAVYFCASGLVLVYVVVKDSGANVLTFGAGSRLTVL.